One sample yielded the 21 T cell receptor beta chains listed below, sequenced in a study of shared clonotypes between healthy human individuals. Data came from immunoSEQ multiplex PCR; TCRdb stores just in-frame clones and leaves some out. The sample consists of around 2,000,000 clones, over 85% of them appearing once. Sequenced sample: naive CD4+ T cells sorted from blood. The subset: CD45RA+ positively selected. The origin of the receptors is a man between 18 and 35 years old in good health.

Regarding this clone: This same CDR3 is encoded by further DNA sequences in the sample. The rearrangement links TRBV6-6 to TRBJ2-7; 9 bases match TRBD2. CDR3 length: 15 residues. Germline CDR1 is MNHNY and CDR2 is SVGAGI (reference sequence). Trimming cost V 3 bases and J 2 bases; bases outside gene matches: 5. CDR3 amino acids: CASSYSLAGAYEQYF. CDR3 bases: TGTGCCAGCAGTTATTCCTTAGCGGGAGCCTACGAGCAGTACTTC.

This chain links TRBV27 with TRBJ2-3, with D perhaps matching TRBD2 (6 bases). In germline, CDR1 is MNHEY, CDR2 SMNVEV (reference sequence). The CDR3 is 16 amino acids. The germline V and J ends were trimmed by 5 bases and 3 bases, with 18 bases remaining between them. As DNA, the CDR3 is TGTGCCAGCAGTCCTAGAGGCGGGGTTTCGACAGATACGCAGTATTTT. Its translation: CASSPRGGVSTDTQYF.

The chain links TRBV4-1 to TRBJ2-7; 8 positions agree with TRBD1. This CDR3 has 16 amino acids. V shed 0 bases and J 3 bases; nucleotides not matched to a gene: 7. The germline CDR1 and CDR2 sequences are MGHRA and YSYEKL. The CDR3 reads CASSQDPGQEYYEQYF. In nucleotides, the CDR3 is TGCGCCAGCAGCCAAGATCCGGGACAGGAGTACTACGAGCAGTACTTC.

V is TRBV5-1 and J is TRBJ2-7, with 7 positions matching TRBD1. CDR3 length: 14 amino acids. J was trimmed by 3 bases and V by 3 bases; bases with no gene match: 6. Germline loops: CDR1 SGHRS, CDR2 YFSETQ. The CDR3 is CASSSDRVHYEQYF. CDR3 coding DNA: TGCGCCAGCAGCTCAGACAGGGTTCACTACGAGCAGTACTTC.

In regard to this clone: The same CDR3 is also encoded by other DNA sequences in this sample. The J gene is TRBJ2-1, the V gene TRBV27, with TRBD2 matching over 10 bases. V shed 4 bases and J 4 bases; nucleotides not matched to a gene: 4. This CDR3 region has 15 residues. Germline loops: CDR1 MNHEY, CDR2 SMNVEV (reference sequence). CDR3 region: CASSSSGRSYNEQFF. CDR3 coding DNA: TGTGCCAGCAGTTCTAGCGGGAGATCATACAATGAGCAGTTCTTC.

The chain links TRBV5-1 to TRBJ2-5; tentative D call: TRBD2 (7 bases). V lost 4 bases to trimming and J lost 5 bases, with 15 bases between them. Germline V CDR1 and CDR2: SGHRS, YFSETQ. CDR3 length equals 14 residues. CDR3 in amino acids: CASSPGGPMETQYF. The CDR3 bases are TGCGCCAGCAGCCCCGGGGGGCCGATGGAGACCCAGTACTTC.

The genes are TRBV29-1 and TRBJ2-5; 7 bases agree with TRBD1. Losses at the gene ends were 6 bases for V and 5 bases for J; bases not matched to a gene: 9. Germline loops: CDR1 SQVTM, CDR2 ANQGSEA. CDR3 size: 13 residues. The DNA for the CDR3 is TGCAGCGTCTCTACAGGGGAGTTCGAGACCCAGTACTTC. Translation: CSVSTGEFETQYF.

The chain employs TRBV11-2 and TRBJ1-2, with 7 bases matching TRBD1. Germline loops: CDR1 SGHAT, CDR2 FQNNGV. Unmatched junction bases numbered 4, after V lost 2 bases and J lost 7 bases. This CDR3 is 13 amino acids long. This CDR3 reads CASSLQGGGGYTF. DNA of the CDR3: TGTGCCAGCAGCTTACAGGGGGGAGGTGGCTACACCTTC. The full variable domain, completed using reference TRBV11-2 and TRBJ1-2, is EAGVAQSPRYKIIEKRQSVAFWCNPISGHATLYWYQQILGQGPKLLIQFQNNGVVDDSQLPKDRFSAERLKGVDSTLKIQPAKLEDSAVYLCASSLQGGGGYTFGSGTRLTVV.

The chain employs TRBV2 and TRBJ2-3; D might be TRBD1 or TRBD2, each matching 5 bases. This CDR3 is built from 15 residues. Germline-derived CDR1 and CDR2 are SNHLY and FYNNEI. Trimming left V 4 bases short and J 1 base short, with 12 bases between. CDR3 in DNA: TGTGCCAGCAGTGCGTCCGGGACCGGCACAGATACGCAGTATTTT. This encodes CASSASGTGTDTQYF.

The rearrangement uses TRBV7-9 and TRBJ1-1; D remains unclear. The CDR3 loop spans 14 amino acids. V was shortened by 1 base and J by 5 bases, with 11 bases between the two germline ends. The germline gives CDR1 SEHNR, CDR2 FQNEAQ (reference sequence). The CDR3 here is CASSLEYGRTEAFF. The DNA for the CDR3 is TGTGCCAGCAGCTTAGAGTACGGCCGAACTGAAGCTTTCTTT.

This rearrangement joins TRBV7-6 to TRBJ2-3; 8 positions agree with TRBD2. The germline CDR1 and CDR2 sequences are SGHVS and FNYEAQ. The CDR3 has 18 residues. Trimming at V came to 2 bases and at J to 0 bases, leaving 10 bases not matched to a gene. The CDR3 sequence is CASSLSVLLADSTDTQYF. For the CDR3, the DNA is TGTGCCAGCAGCTTATCGGTCTTACTAGCGGATAGCACAGATACGCAGTATTTT.

The chain is built from TRBV2 and TRBJ2-7; 7 bases fit TRBD2. Germline V lookup: CDR1 SNHLY, CDR2 FYNNEI. V lost 5 bases, J lost 2 bases, and 6 bases stayed unmatched. This CDR3 has 14 amino acids. The CDR3: CASSSPSGAYEQYF. The DNA of the CDR3 is TGTGCCAGCAGTTCGCCTAGCGGCGCCTACGAGCAGTACTTC.

The J gene is TRBJ2-2, the V gene TRBV7-8, with 8 bases matching TRBD1. Germline assignment: CDR1 SGHVS and CDR2 FQNEAQ. The V and J ends lost 6 bases and 4 bases, in that order; junction bases with no gene match: 7. The CDR3 has 15 residues. CDR3 sequence reads: CASSGQGPGTGELFF. The CDR3 DNA sequence: TGTGCCAGCAGTGGACAGGGTCCGGGCACCGGGGAGCTGTTTTTT.

The chain's CDR3 is CASSPAGDGYGYTF. The CDR3 coding sequence is TGCGCCAGCAGCCCGGCGGGGGACGGCTATGGCTACACCTTC. The chain has TRBV5-1 and TRBJ1-2; maybe TRBD1 (5 bases). The CDR3 has 14 amino acids. The germline V gene encodes CDR1 SGHRS and CDR2 YFSETQ. Trimming removed 4 bases from V and 4 bases from J, with 14 bases in between.

CDR3 residues: CARACSYNSPLHF. As DNA, the CDR3 is TGCGCCAGAGCATGCTCCTATAATTCACCCCTCCACTTT. The chain joins TRBV23-1 to TRBJ1-6; D gene uncertain. TRBV23-1 is reported as an ORF; its role is uncertain. Trimming took 9 bases from V and 0 from J, leaving 6 bases between them. CDR3 length equals 13 residues.

This chain connects TRBV30 to TRBJ1-1, with D maybe TRBD1 (6 bases). CDR3 size: 12 residues. CDR1 and CDR2 from the germline V gene are GTSNPN and SVGIG (reference sequence). The V gene lost 5 bases and the J gene lost 10 bases, with 17 bases spanning the gap. DNA for the CDR3: TGTGCCTGGGGGAGCGGGGGGCGACGAGCTTTCTTT. This encodes CAWGSGGRRAFF.

This clone was picked up one time. Additional DNA sequences in this sample encode the identical CDR3. The chain links TRBV7-9 to TRBJ1-3; D uncertain. Germline V gene lookup returns CDR1 SEHNR and CDR2 FQNEAQ (reference sequence). The germline V and J ends were trimmed by 2 bases and 0 bases, with 2 bases remaining between them. The CDR3 has 13 amino acids. For the CDR3, the DNA is TGTGCCAGCAGCTTATTCTCTGGAAACACCATATATTTT. This gives the protein CASSLFSGNTIYF.

The chain recombines TRBV19 with TRBJ2-7, with D tentatively TRBD1 (6 bases). Germline V gene lookup returns CDR1 LNHDA and CDR2 SQIVND (reference sequence). This CDR3 has 14 amino acids. V shed 3 bases and J shed 4 bases, with 13 bases lying between them. CDR3 coding DNA: TGTGCCAGTAGTATCGAGTCAGGGGTGTACGAGCAGTACTTC. Amino acids: CASSIESGVYEQYF.

CDR3: CASSNDQGVVETQYF. In DNA form, the CDR3 reads TGTGCCAGCAGTAACGACCAGGGGGTGGTAGAGACCCAGTACTTC. The rearrangement joins TRBV5-6 to TRBJ2-5; 7 nucleotides line up with TRBD1. Trimming took 5 bases from V and 4 from J; bases not matched to a gene: 11. Germline CDR1 and CDR2: SGHDT and YYEEEE. This CDR3 comprises 15 residues.

This chain connects TRBV30 to TRBJ2-2; maybe TRBD2 (6 bases). The CDR3 length is 13 residues. The germline V gene encodes CDR1 GTSNPN and CDR2 SVGIG (reference sequence). Trimming pared 5 bases from V and 1 base from J, leaving 8 bases between. In nucleotides, the CDR3 is TGTGCCTGGTGTAGCGGGAACACCGGGGAGCTGTTTTTT. Its translation: CAWCSGNTGELFF.

This clone occurred once. The rearrangement links TRBV2 to TRBJ1-6; the match to TRBD1 covers 9 bases. The length of the CDR3 is 16 residues. Germline V gene data show CDR1 as SNHLY and CDR2 as FYNNEI. V lost 5 bases, J lost 7 bases, and 9 bases stayed unmatched. In nucleotides, the CDR3 is TGTGCCAGCAGTTATCTTGGGACAGGGCAAAATTCACCCCTCCACTTT. Its translation: CASSYLGTGQNSPLHF.